This is a list of T cell receptor beta chains from one sample in a study of T cell repertoires in cytomegalovirus infection. TCRdb re-analysed the reads in MiXCR, keeping a single row per CDR3 protein. The sample holds roughly 920,000 distinct CDR3 sequences; roughly 30% are singletons and the top ten take over 12%. Antigens of these TCRs are unknown. The input for sequencing was cultured CD8+ T cells from PBMCs, taken from culture after CMV antigen stimulation. The receptors come from a human donor in good health (CMV status not recorded). Some clones in this sample may be carry-over from other donors' samples. Each CDR3 is given without its conserved first and last residue. Each record gives: J gene, V gene, CDR3 length, CDR3 protein.

TRBJ2-1 TRBV20-1 14 SARHRGVGAYNEQF
TRBJ2-3 TRBV20-1 13 SAFSPSHTSDTQY
TRBJ2-1 TRBV4-1 13 ASRGGLYSYNEQF
TRBJ2-1 TRBV4-1 12 ASSQAERGGQSF
TRBJ1-6 TRBV12-3/TRBV12-4 13 ASSFVAGRVSPLH
TRBJ2-1 TRBV7-9 14 ASSFPGQGRVNEQF
TRBJ2-6 TRBV12-3/TRBV12-4 14 ASSPKGGAGANVLT
TRBJ1-1 TRBV7-6 13 ASSLGSPANTEAF
TRBJ1-1 TRBV28 12 ASSPSDRGSEAF
TRBJ2-2 TRBV9 13 ASSDGTGGHGELF
TRBJ1-5 TRBV6-2/TRBV6-3 15 ASSYSRAVYSNQPQH
TRBJ2-7 TRBV5-6 11 ASSMDSGWEQY
TRBJ2-2 TRBV14 14 ASSATGRDYTGELF
TRBJ2-1 TRBV18 11 ASSPERGNEQF
TRBJ2-1 TRBV4-1 15 ASSHPLLGLAYNEQF
TRBJ2-1 TRBV7-9 11 ASERAMENEQF